These 15 T cell receptor beta chains came from one sample sequenced in a study of cytomegalovirus exposure and HLA in healthy donors. Primers included in the PCR were 60 Vbeta and 13 Jbeta primers. Assay: immunoSEQ multiplex PCR; the TCRdb copy retains only in-frame clones and omits some. The table includes about 35,000 clones, approximately 80% detected once. Sequencing was performed on PBMCs. The source of these receptors is a male donor in good health and CMV-seronegative.

V is TRBV9 and J is TRBJ1-4; 7 nucleotides match TRBD1. Germline V lookup: CDR1 SGDLS, CDR2 YYNGEE. Trimming at V came to 2 bases and at J to 6 bases, leaving 4 bases not matched to a gene. This CDR3 has 14 residues. The CDR3 DNA reads TGTGCCAGCAGCGTCGGGACAGCGGATGAAAAACTGTTTTTT. Its protein is CASSVGTADEKLFF. Supplemented by reference TRBV9 and TRBJ1-4, the full variable domain reads DSGVTQTPKHLITATGQRVTLRCSPRSGDLSVYWYQQSLDQGLQFLIQYYNGEERAKGNILERFSAQQFPDLHSELNLSSLELGDSALYFCASSVGTADEKLFFGSGTQLSVL.

V and J are TRBV7-9 and TRBJ1-6; the D is unclear. The germline CDR1 and CDR2 sequences are SEHNR and FQNEAQ (reference sequence). V was pared by 1 base and J by 6 bases, with 4 bases between. The CDR3 runs 13 residues. CDR3 in DNA: TGTGCCAGCAGCTTAGACAGTAATTCACCCCTCCACTTT. This sequence encodes CASSLDSNSPLHF.

This clone was detected only a few times. The chain recombines TRBV4-3 with TRBJ2-1, with 10 bases that match TRBD2. The CDR3 is 15 amino acids. CDR1 is LGHNA and CDR2 is YSLEER in the germline V gene. Trimming at V came to 1 base and at J to 10 bases, leaving 7 bases not matched to a gene. CDR3 amino acids: CASSQALAGVGEQFF. CDR3 nucleotide sequence: TGCGCCAGCAGCCAAGCCCTAGCGGGAGTAGGAGAGCAGTTCTTC.

This clone showed up just a few times. This chain uses TRBV5-1 with TRBJ1-1, with 8 positions matching TRBD1. Trimming removed 4 bases from V and 10 bases from J; junction bases left unmatched: 9. CDR3 length equals 13 residues. Germline values: CDR1 SGHRS, CDR2 YFSETQ. CDR3: CASSLGQGGVAFF. In nucleotides, the CDR3 is TGCGCCAGCAGCCTTGGACAGGGTGGAGTAGCTTTCTTT.

The gene calls are TRBV29-1 and TRBJ1-2, with D tentatively TRBD1 (5 bases). Trimming took 3 bases from V and 4 from J, leaving 9 bases between them. Germline CDR1 reads SQVTM; CDR2 reads ANQGSEA. CDR3 length equals 12 residues. The CDR3 DNA reads as TGCAGCGTTGACTATAGGGGCTATGGCTACACCTTC. It codes for CSVDYRGYGYTF.

The chain recombines TRBV30 with TRBJ2-1, with D possibly TRBD2 on 6 matching bases. CDR1 is GTSNPN, CDR2 SVGIG, per germline (reference sequence). The germline V and J ends were trimmed by 5 bases and 6 bases, with 11 bases remaining between them. The CDR3 covers 12 residues. In nucleotides, the CDR3 is TGTGCCTGGGAGCAGGGAGGCAATGAGCAGTTCTTC. Translation gives CAWEQGGNEQFF.

CDR3 DNA: TGTGCCCACAGCAGGACAGGGATAGAGACCCAGTACTTC. Amino acid sequence: CAHSRTGIETQYF. This chain joins TRBV10-3 and TRBJ2-5; 8 bases map to TRBD1. The V and J ends lost 11 bases and 4 bases, in that order; junction bases with no gene match: 9. The germline V gene has CDR1 ENHRY and CDR2 SYGVKD. The CDR3 covers 13 residues.

CDR3 amino acids: CASSSFYRGRGDTQYF. CDR3 DNA: TGTGCCAGCAGTTCCTTCTACAGGGGCAGGGGAGATACGCAGTATTTT. The V gene is TRBV28, the J gene TRBJ2-3, with TRBD1 matching 7 bases. The junction had 12 bases not matched to a gene; V was cut back by 4 bases and J by 5 bases. The length of the CDR3 is 16 residues. CDR1 is MDHEN and CDR2 is SYDVKM in the germline V gene.

J is TRBJ2-7 and V is TRBV19; 10 bases fit TRBD2. The CDR3 is 16 residues long. Germline trimming cut 0 bases from V and 3 bases from J; bases unmatched to any gene: 5. Germline V gene sequence: CDR1 LNHDA, CDR2 SQIVND (reference sequence). The CDR3, as DNA: TGTGCCAGTAGTATAGATGGGGCTAGCGGGAGCTACGAGCAGTACTTC. This translates into CASSIDGASGSYEQYF.

V and J are TRBV13 and TRBJ2-7, with 7 bases that match TRBD2. Germline V CDR1 and CDR2: PRHDT, FYEKMQ (reference sequence). V was clipped by 2 bases and J by 6 bases; unmatched bases: 1. The CDR3 has 12 amino acids. Here the CDR3 DNA reads TGTGCCAGCAGCTTACCGGGAGGCGAGCAGTACTTC. It codes for CASSLPGGEQYF.

J is TRBJ1-5 and V is TRBV7-2, with 8 bases identical to TRBD1. V was clipped by 4 bases and J by 4 bases; unmatched bases: 9. The germline CDR1 and CDR2 sequences are SGHTA and FQGNSA. This CDR3 has 16 amino acids. The DNA of the CDR3 is TGTGCCAGCAGCTCCCGTCGACAGGGGCAGAATCAGCCCCAGCATTTT. This encodes CASSSRRQGQNQPQHF.

The rearrangement uses TRBV29-1 and TRBJ1-2; the D gene is possibly TRBD1 (5 bases). This CDR3 spans 15 amino acids. The V gene lost 4 bases and the J gene lost 5 bases, with 20 bases spanning the gap. The germline V gene has CDR1 SQVTM and CDR2 ANQGSEA. This CDR3 reads CSVARSQGGEYGYTF. The CDR3 coding sequence is TGCAGCGTTGCGAGGTCGCAGGGAGGGGAATATGGCTACACCTTC.

The chain joins TRBV28 to TRBJ1-6; TRBD1 matches at 9 bases. The J segment lost 7 bases and the V segment lost 3 bases, leaving 10 bases of the junction unmatched. Germline CDR1 is MDHEN and CDR2 is SYDVKM. The length of the CDR3 is 17 residues. Written as DNA, the CDR3 is TGTGCCAGCAGTTTCTCACTGCCAGGGACAGGGAATTCACCCCTCCACTTT. Translation gives CASSFSLPGTGNSPLHF.

The chain has TRBV5-1 and TRBJ1-1, with 7 bases matching TRBD1. V lost 3 bases and J lost 0; bases outside the gene matches: 2. Germline-derived CDR1 and CDR2 are SGHRS and YFSETQ. This CDR3 comprises 14 residues. CDR3 in DNA: TGCGCCAGCAGCTACGGGACAGTGAACACTGAAGCTTTCTTT. Its translation: CASSYGTVNTEAFF.

The genes are TRBV5-6 and TRBJ2-2, with TRBD1 as a possible D gene (5 bases). V was trimmed by 0 bases and J by 1 base, leaving 10 bases between them. Germline-derived CDR1 and CDR2 are SGHDT and YYEEEE. The CDR3 is 16 residues long. CDR3 residues: CASSLAIQGNTGELFF. The CDR3, as DNA: TGTGCCAGCAGCTTGGCAATTCAGGGGAACACCGGGGAGCTGTTTTTT.